Following are 14 T cell receptor beta chains from one sample sequenced in a study of blood T cell repertoires in COVID-19. Produced via immunoSEQ multiplex PCR; TCRdb's table is partial and in-frame only. The top ten hold 1% to 1.5% of the sample, which has about 380,000 clones, around 87% seen once. Sequencing was performed on PBMCs or T cells enriched from blood (not recorded which). Receptors were obtained from a man aged 25 to 40 who had recovered from COVID-19.

The J gene is TRBJ2-1, the V gene TRBV7-8; D unresolved. V was shortened by 8 bases and J by 7 bases, with 18 bases between the two germline ends. The length of the CDR3 is 14 residues. Germline V gives CDR1 SGHVS, CDR2 FQNEAQ. The CDR3 coding sequence is TGTGCCAGCCTCCCAAGACATACTTCAAATGAGCAGTTCTTC. Residues: CASLPRHTSNEQFF.

The chain has TRBV7-6 and TRBJ1-2; D is unclear. The CDR3 contains 14 residues. V was shortened by 5 bases and J by 8 bases, with 18 bases between the two germline ends. Germline loops: CDR1 SGHVS, CDR2 FNYEAQ. The CDR3 DNA follows: TGTGCCAGCAGCGATCAGCCAAACAGCGGCGGCTACACCTTC. Translated: CASSDQPNSGGYTF.

There are a few counts of this clone. J is TRBJ1-3 and V is TRBV5-1; D gene ambiguous. Germline CDR1 and CDR2: SGHRS and YFSETQ. The CDR3 runs to 20 residues. V gave up 1 base and J gave up 3 bases, with 26 bases separating them. The CDR3 loop reads CASSLRPGDSPNSSGNTIYF. The CDR3 DNA reads as TGCGCCAGCAGCTTGAGGCCCGGGGATAGTCCCAACTCGAGTGGAAACACCATATATTTT.

This CDR3 is CASSSDRVRGNEQFF. CDR3 nucleotides: TGTGCCAGCAGTTCCGACAGGGTGAGGGGCAATGAGCAGTTCTTC. The chain couples TRBV6-5 to TRBJ2-1; 7 bases agree with TRBD1. CDR3 length equals 15 residues. From germline, CDR1 is MNHEY and CDR2 SVGAGI. After removal of 4 bases from V and 6 bases from J, the junction contained 9 bases not matched to a gene.

The chain couples TRBV9 to TRBJ1-2; 7 nucleotides line up with TRBD1. The CDR3 sequence is 14 residues long. J lost 1 base, V lost 3 bases, and 3 bases had no gene match. Per germline, CDR1 SGDLS and CDR2 YYNGEE. The CDR3 loop reads CASSGGGYNYGYTF. In nucleotides, the CDR3 is TGTGCCAGCAGCGGAGGGGGCTATAACTATGGCTACACCTTC.

This clone appeared once. The chain has TRBV9 and TRBJ2-2, with D unresolved. Trimming removed 6 bases at V and 1 base at J, with 10 bases between. Germline loops: CDR1 SGDLS, CDR2 YYNGEE. The CDR3 runs to 14 residues. This CDR3 reads CASTSELNTGELFF. CDR3 nucleotide sequence: TGTGCCAGCACCAGCGAACTGAACACCGGGGAGCTGTTTTTT.

J is TRBJ1-2 and V is TRBV9, with D perhaps matching TRBD1 (5 bases). Trimming took 4 bases from V and 3 from J, leaving 13 bases between them. This CDR3 is built from 14 residues. The germline CDR1 and CDR2 sequences are SGDLS and YYNGEE. CDR3 sequence reads: CASSPEETDYGYTF. In DNA form, the CDR3 reads TGTGCCAGCAGCCCAGAGGAGACAGACTATGGCTACACCTTC.

This clone was seen only once. Other DNA sequences in the sample encode the same CDR3. V gene TRBV5-1 combines with J gene TRBJ1-1, with D possibly being TRBD1 (6 bases). Germline V gives CDR1 SGHRS, CDR2 YFSETQ. The V end lost 4 bases, the J end lost 1 base, and 11 bases lay between the germline ends. The CDR3 extends over 14 amino acids. The CDR3 protein is CASSLIQGNTEAFF. CDR3 coding DNA: TGCGCCAGCAGCCTAATACAGGGGAACACTGAAGCTTTCTTT.

The chain couples TRBV10-3 to TRBJ1-1; D unclear. Germline CDR1 is ENHRY and CDR2 is SYGVKD. V lost 11 bases and J lost 4, with 17 bases in between. The CDR3 consists of 13 residues. Written as DNA, the CDR3 is TGTGCCCTATCGCGAACCGAGGGCACTGAAGCTTTCTTT. Amino acid sequence: CALSRTEGTEAFF.

The rearrangement links TRBV6-5 to TRBJ1-5, with D unresolved. The germline CDR1 and CDR2 sequences are MNHEY and SVGAGI. This CDR3 region has 14 residues. V lost 2 bases to trimming and J lost 3 bases, with 8 bases between them. CDR3 sequence reads: CASSYPDNNQPQHF. CDR3 DNA: TGTGCCAGCAGTTACCCCGACAACAATCAGCCCCAGCATTTT.

The chain has TRBV14 and TRBJ2-1, with D perhaps matching TRBD1 (6 bases). This CDR3 contains 14 residues. The ends were cut back, 4 bases at V and 9 bases at J, with 16 bases in the middle. Germline values: CDR1 SGHDN, CDR2 FVKESK. CDR3 nucleotides: TGTGCCAGCAGCCGATCGACAGGTCGGCCTGAGCAGTTCTTC. It encodes CASSRSTGRPEQFF.

This chain uses TRBV5-5 with TRBJ2-3; no firm D call. The CDR3 is 14 residues long. Trimming took off 2 bases at V and 1 base at J, with 8 bases between the two ends. The germline V gene encodes CDR1 SGHKS and CDR2 YYEKEE (reference sequence). The CDR3 spells CASSLPTGTDTQYF. The CDR3 DNA is TGTGCCAGCAGCTTACCTACGGGCACAGATACGCAGTATTTT.

The chain couples TRBV3-1 (or the pseudogene TRBV3-2) to TRBJ2-2; TRBD1 might be the D (5 bases). CDR1 LGHDT and CDR2 YNNKEL come from the germline V gene (reference sequence). The germline V and J ends were trimmed by 3 bases and 5 bases, with 16 bases remaining between them. The CDR3 length is 16 residues. DNA of the CDR3: TGTGCCAGCAGCCAGACTCCGCCAGGGATAACCGGGGAGCTGTTTTTT. Translated, it gives CASSQTPPGITGELFF.

The rearrangement uses TRBV5-5 and TRBJ2-7, with 9 bases lining up with TRBD1. The V segment lost 4 bases and the J segment 3 bases; nucleotides outside the gene matches: 8. CDR3 length equals 15 residues. The germline CDR1 and CDR2 sequences are SGHKS and YYEKEE (reference sequence). CDR3 in amino acids: CASSRLPGQGYEQYF. Here the CDR3 DNA reads TGTGCCAGCAGCCGACTACCGGGACAGGGCTACGAGCAGTACTTC. Together with reference TRBV5-5 and TRBJ2-7, the CDR3 gives the full variable domain: DAGVTQSPTHLIKTRGQQVTLRCSPISGHKSVSWYQQVLGQGPQFIFQYYEKEERGRGNFPDRFSARQFPNYSSELNVNALLLGDSALYLCASSRLPGQGYEQYFGPGTRLTVT.